This record covers a single TCR beta chain. The antigen it binds to is not known. At the junction V is shortened by 0 bases and J by 9 bases; bases outside the gene matches: 5. Reading the germline V gene gives CDR1 SGHRS and CDR2 YFSETQ. There are 13 amino acids in the CDR3, from cysteine to phenylalanine inclusive. Only CDR3 DNA is held: 39 bases, read in frame from base 1. This record belongs to a study of cytomegalovirus exposure and HLA in healthy donors (dated by TCRdb to about 2017). In terms of the full investigation: In an earlier analysis of several hundred of the donors, roughly 300 Gb of sequence data and 120 million or so unique TCR beta sequences from about 179 million T cells were reported. In an earlier analysis of 587 of the donors, high-throughput TCR beta sequencing was used to judge whether each TCR beta V gene segment behaved as functional or pseudogenic. Roughly 300 gigabases of sequencing data and tens of millions of unique TCR sequences were included in an early release covering about 700 HLA-typed donors. About five DR-DQ haplotypes were handled as single units for association and clustering because linkage in the cohort was strong. Typing coverage differed by locus: A, B, C, DRB1 and DQB1 were typed in about 629-640 donors, DQA1 in approximately 520, DPA1 in 600 to 610, and DPB1 in roughly 470. Both class I and class II loci were covered by HLA typing, at four-digit resolution. The study profiled the T cell repertoires of about 720 subjects by immunosequencing and related them to cytomegalovirus serostatus. Of the 350 to 450 genotyped donors, over 65% fell in the genetic ancestry cluster associated with self-reported Caucasian donors. High-throughput TCR immunosequencing, statistical association of individual TCRs with disease status, and machine learning were combined to predict cytomegalovirus infection status. Along with the roughly 610-subject first cohort, a separate validation cohort of roughly 110 different subjects was used. The study aimed to test whether signatures of past pathogen exposure could be identified by cataloging public T cell receptors. Donor age, sex, ethnicity and CMV serostatus were compiled alongside the repertoire data. To study patterns of TCR occurrence, a later analysis re-analyzed previously published TCR beta repertoires from 700 or so donors and added high-resolution HLA genotyping. A later genetic analysis took genome-wide SNP genotypes for 398 of the 666 donors and used that subset as a discovery cohort. Every repertoire in the discovery cohort had been generated on one and the same sequencing platform. In the later analysis, no new phenotypic data were used to find candidate immune exposures; instead, reliance was placed on TCR beta sequences and their occurrence across donors. Across some 400 genotyped donors of the cohort, an average of approximately 220,000 unique TCR beta nucleotide sequences per donor were sequenced, and 15% to 20% of those sequences were non-productive. Study-wide findings and limitations: The classifier was reported to diagnose cytomegalovirus status with high specificity and sensitivity in both the original cohort and the validation cohort. In a later analysis, HLA-associated TCR beta chains were found to be more clonally expanded and to have lower generation probabilities than equally common non-associated chains. Some IMGT-functional V segments, including TRBV6-2 and TRBV6-3, could not be told apart with the 87-base-pair reads, so those segments were excluded. A later analysis associated about 17,000 TCR beta sequences with specific HLA alleles at a false discovery rate of 0.05. A further reported finding was that TCR beta sequences accurately predicted the HLA-A and HLA-B alleles for most subjects in the first cohort. Assigning TCR associations to individual alleles was difficult when HLA alleles, especially DR and DQ, strongly co-occurred. V-gene and J-gene trimming of TCR beta chains was associated with a missense DCLRE1C variant in a later genetic analysis, and the association was replicated in an independent cohort. A group of highly shared sequence variants was considered likely to be a technical artifact of the sequencing pipeline. Most TCR sequences were observed very rarely across donors, whereas some public TCRs were present in many individuals. A later analysis found that TCR association rates varied across HLA loci, with DRB1 alleles showing the most associated TCRs and HLA-C alleles the fewest. Presence/absence analyses assumed roughly uniform sequencing depth across donors, an assumption that may not hold. According to a later analysis, parvovirus B19, influenza, CMV and Epstein-Barr virus appeared linked to several top co-occurrence clusters. In a later analysis, most CMV-associated TCR beta chains were found to appear HLA-restricted, with HLA associations seemingly driven largely by CMV exposure. In vitro tests confirmed that a few of the cytomegalovirus-associated TCR beta chains recognize cytomegalovirus antigens. A total of 150 or so TCR beta chains were listed by the study as associated with cytomegalovirus. According to the authors, the approach could potentially be generalized to other disease states and immunological phenotypes. Linkage disequilibrium might explain the correlated functional status among segregating V segments, but an unknown experimental factor could not be ruled out. CMV serostatus was the only immune exposure information available for the cohort. Because some donors lacked HLA typing at each locus, the association tests relied only on the typed subset. The cohort was sequenced for TCR beta chains only, and without alpha or paired-chain data the features that could be detected were limited. Because counts were too low, about 17 rarely observed V segments, including chromosome 9 orphons, were excluded from the earlier analysis of around 640 of the donors. In an earlier analysis of fewer than 750 of the donors, most TCR beta V segments were observed in productive rearrangements about 90% or about 30% of the time, broadly matching IMGT annotations. In a later genetic analysis, fewer N-insertions in productive TCRs were reported among donors in an Asian-associated ancestry cluster than the roughly 700-donor mean.

Receptor libraries were prepared by the immunoSEQ multiplex PCR assay. For the multiplex PCR, a mixture combining 60 forward primers for TCR Vbeta segments and 13 reverse primers for TCR Jbeta segments was used. Amplification of the CDR3 region of rearranged TCR beta genes was performed with a multiplex PCR assay on genomic DNA. Amplified TCR beta libraries were sequenced as 87-base-pair reads on the Illumina HiSeq System. In the authors' own workflow: A later analysis tallied some 79 million unique TCR beta chains across the 700 or so repertoires, and around 10 million of those chains were shared by two or more donors. Raw reads were error-corrected and collapsed into unique sequences by a nearest-neighbor algorithm in which closely related sequences were merged to remove PCR and sequencing errors. To assign V, D and J gene segments, CDR3 sequences were aligned to IMGT reference sequences. For a sequence to be retained, at least a six-nucleotide match to both a V gene segment and a J gene segment was required. A rearrangement counted as productive if the CDR3 had no stop codons and remained in frame with V and J, and every other rearrangement counted as non-productive. CDR3 was defined according to IMGT convention as the region running from the second conserved V-encoded cysteine to the conserved J-encoded phenylalanine. The earlier analysis of more than 450 of the donors excluded sequences that lacked an unambiguous match to a single V gene segment. In an earlier analysis of approximately 590 of the donors, a V segment was called functional when productive rearrangements were above 56.7%, and segregating when the standard deviation between donors exceeded 5%. A statistical classification framework was developed to diagnose cytomegalovirus status using the catalog of TCR beta chain sequences. In a later analysis, TCR nucleotide sequences were compared against IMGT/GENE-DB human TR gene sequences so that V and J genes could be assigned. A later analysis assigned CDR3 sequences and most-parsimonious VDJ recombination scenarios with the TCRdist pipeline. In a later analysis, each TCR beta chain was defined by its CDR3 amino acid sequence together with its V-gene family, and reads lacking a unique V-gene family were excluded. In a later analysis, 500 to 700 highly shared, low-generation-probability nucleotide sequences were removed to address suspected cross-contamination and a sequencing artifact. For each public chain, a later analysis derived a clonal expansion index from normalized ranks of inferred template counts within each repertoire. In a later analysis, generation probabilities were computed with a VDJ recombination model fitted to out-of-frame rearrangements, and the resulting probabilities were checked against IGoR. In a later analysis, TCR-TCR, TCR-HLA and TCR-CMV co-occurrence was scored with hypergeometric tests, and a repertoire-size bias correction was applied to TCR pairs. A later analysis estimated false discovery rates by permuting HLA or CMV assignments 20 times. In a later analysis, co-occurring TCRs were grouped using DBSCAN, with TCRdist sequence similarity added in when clustering inside HLA-allele-positive subsets. Co-occurrence clustering excluded repertoires with fewer than 30,000 or more than 120,000 public chains, plus five with anomalous nucleotide sharing. Held by TCRdb, this immuneACCESS table contains in-frame sequences only and omits some clones. Under half of the omission traces to an unresolved V gene where checked; the cause of the rest is unknown. D and trimming come from the DNA, and the V and J calls and clone size come from that table. This sample's listing comprises about 210,000 clones. The ten largest clones capture about 0.9% of the sample.

The cohort consisted of 670 or so healthy bone marrow donors. All cohort members were sampled while nominally healthy, although unrecorded immune exposures were likely present. The donor was CMV seropositive and belonged to the group of 250 to 300 seropositive cohort members. Every donor gave a peripheral blood sample, and the peripheral blood mononuclear cells from that sample were used for TCR beta sequencing. Genomic DNA extraction from the blood cell samples was performed with the Qiagen DNeasy Blood Extraction Kit. What was sequenced was PBMCs. The chain links TRBV5-1 with TRBJ1-2; 7 of the junction bases match TRBD1. This TCR came from a woman aged 25 to 45 in good health and CMV-seropositive. The CDR3 loop reads CASSLVQGDSYTF. The DNA sequence follows: TGCGCCAGCAGCTTGGTGCAGGGGGACAGCTACACCTTC.